Listed below are T cell receptor beta chains from one sample, sequenced in a study of long-term antiretroviral therapy in people with HIV. TCRdb's copy holds only in-frame clones and misses some; the assay was immunoSEQ multiplex PCR. The data contain approximately 24,000 clones, roughly 96% of them seen just once; the ten biggest clones take up less than 2.5%. Source: unsorted PBMCs, taken roughly 5.1 years after starting antiretroviral therapy. The source of these receptors is a woman aged 45-60 years with HIV. CDR3s include the opening cysteine and the closing phenylalanine or tryptophan. D genes are given only for firm matches. Not every row has a clone size; where given, it reads once, few, many or a size class.

J gene,clone size,D gene,V gene,CDR3 protein,CDR3 DNA
TRBJ2-6,-,-,TRBV19,CASNLRGRAGANVLTF,TGTGCCAGTAACTTACGGGGCAGAGCTGGGGCCAACGTCCTGACTTTC
TRBJ2-7,-,-,TRBV2,CASSGRMGWAYEQYF,TGTGCCAGCAGTGGGAGGATGGGATGGGCCTACGAGCAGTACTTC
TRBJ2-7,-,TRBD2,TRBV28,CASSSFRDYSYEQYF,TGTGCCAGCAGTTCCTTCCGGGACTATTCCTACGAGCAGTACTTC
TRBJ2-7,-,TRBD2,TRBV7-2,CASSFNSGGRGEEQYF,TGTGCCAGCAGCTTCAACAGTGGCGGGAGAGGGGAGGAGCAGTACTTC
TRBJ1-5,-,-,TRBV7-2,CASSLAPSGSYQPQHF,TGTGCCAGCAGCTTAGCCCCTTCGGGATCCTATCAGCCCCAGCATTTT
TRBJ2-7,-,-,TRBV15,CATSPGDSSYEQYF,TGTGCCACCAGCCCGGGGGACAGCTCCTACGAGCAGTACTTC
TRBJ2-7,medium-sized,-,TRBV9,CASSVGSSPSYEQYF,TGTGCCAGCAGCGTAGGGTCCAGCCCCTCCTACGAGCAGTACTTC
TRBJ2-2,once,-,TRBV7-6,CASSLAIRISGELFF,TGTGCCAGCAGCTTAGCCATCAGAATTAGCGGGGAGCTGTTTTTT
TRBJ2-4,-,-,TRBV9,CASSPDPELAKNIQYF,TGTGCCAGCAGCCCGGATCCGGAACTAGCCAAAAACATTCAGTACTTC
TRBJ2-3,-,-,TRBV11-2,CASSLGGAGMDTQYF,TGTGCCAGCAGCTTAGGTGGTGCGGGAATGGATACGCAGTATTTT
TRBJ1-1,-,-,TRBV28,CASTLDSNTEAFF,TGTGCCAGCACCTTGGACAGTAACACTGAAGCTTTCTTT
TRBJ2-7,-,TRBD2,TRBV25-1,CASSEGQREGSEQYF,TGTGCCAGCAGTGAAGGTCAGCGGGAGGGTTCCGAGCAGTACTTC
TRBJ1-3,-,-,TRBV19,CASTQANSGNTIYF,TGTGCCAGTACGCAGGCGAACTCTGGAAACACCATATATTTT
TRBJ1-1,-,-,TRBV28,CASSLVRGASTEAFF,TGTGCCAGCAGTTTAGTGCGGGGGGCTAGCACTGAAGCTTTCTTT
TRBJ2-2,-,-,TRBV18,CASSPPSSAYTGELFF,TGTGCCAGCTCACCCCCCAGCAGCGCGTACACCGGGGAGCTGTTTTTT
TRBJ2-7,-,-,TRBV6-5,CASTPPGPRGEQYF,TGTGCCAGCACCCCCCCGGGGCCCAGAGGCGAGCAGTACTTC
TRBJ1-2,-,TRBD1,TRBV18,CASSPGTGIYGYTF,TGTGCCAGCTCACCGGGGACAGGGATCTATGGCTACACCTTC
TRBJ2-7,once,TRBD2,TRBV6-6,CASSYQRESHEQYF,TGTGCCAGCAGTTACCAGCGGGAGTCCCACGAGCAGTACTTC
TRBJ1-2,-,-,TRBV4-2,CASSQGLQGYGYTF,TGTGCCAGCAGCCAAGGACTGCAAGGCTATGGCTACACCTTC
TRBJ2-1,-,TRBD2,TRBV7-8,CASSPPGLVFDEQFF,TGTGCCAGCAGCCCCCCGGGACTAGTCTTTGATGAGCAGTTCTTC
TRBJ2-7,-,-,TRBV19,CASSIGTRGTYEQYF,TGTGCCAGTAGTATAGGGACAAGGGGAACCTACGAGCAGTACTTC
TRBJ1-1,-,TRBD1,TRBV6-1,CAIRSGQMNTEAFF,TGTGCCATCCGATCGGGACAGATGAACACTGAAGCTTTCTTT
TRBJ2-2,-,-,TRBV11-2,CASSRGLGSRELFF,TGTGCCAGCAGCCGAGGACTGGGGTCCAGGGAGCTGTTTTTT
TRBJ1-5,-,-,TRBV19,CASSSDYSNQPQHF,TGTGCCAGTAGTTCTGACTATAGCAATCAGCCCCAGCATTTT
TRBJ2-1,-,TRBD2,TRBV6-1,CASSESGGPYNEQFF,TGTGCCAGCAGCGAGAGCGGGGGCCCCTACAATGAGCAGTTCTTC
TRBJ2-1,-,-,TRBV5-6,CASSLGGRGYNEQFF,TGTGCCAGCAGCTTGGGGGGCAGGGGCTACAATGAGCAGTTCTTC
TRBJ2-1,-,-,TRBV6-5,CASSSGWGNNEQFF,TGTGCCAGCAGCTCAGGGTGGGGGAACAATGAGCAGTTCTTC
TRBJ1-2,-,-,TRBV5-4,CASSLDRANYGYTF,TGTGCCAGCAGCTTGGACAGGGCTAACTATGGCTACACCTTC
TRBJ2-2,-,TRBD2,TRBV6-5,CASSLVAGGTGELFF,TGTGCCAGCAGTTTAGTAGCGGGCGGTACCGGGGAGCTGTTTTTT
TRBJ2-1,-,TRBD2,TRBV6-4,CASSDYLAGGLNEQFF,TGTGCCAGCAGTGACTACCTAGCGGGCGGTCTCAATGAGCAGTTCTTC
TRBJ1-1,-,TRBD1,TRBV6-5,CASSLNRDREAFF,TGTGCCAGCAGTTTAAACCGGGACAGGGAAGCTTTCTTT
TRBJ2-2,-,-,TRBV12-5,CASGLVRVTPGAGELFF,TGTGCTAGTGGTTTGGTACGGGTGACGCCGGGCGCCGGGGAGCTGTTTTTT
TRBJ2-2,-,TRBD1,TRBV5-4,CASSRTGQGGTGELFF,TGTGCCAGCAGCCGGACCGGACAGGGAGGAACCGGGGAGCTGTTTTTT
TRBJ1-1,-,TRBD1,TRBV7-9,CASTRDRVSTEAFF,TGTGCCAGCACCCGGGACAGGGTGAGCACTGAAGCTTTCTTT
TRBJ2-3,-,-,TRBV7-9,CASNRGHSTDTQYF,TGTGCCAGCAACCGGGGACACTCCACAGATACGCAGTATTTT
TRBJ2-1,-,TRBD1,TRBV5-1,CASSRGTGSSYNEQFF,TGCGCCAGCAGCCGGGGGACAGGGAGCTCCTACAATGAGCAGTTCTTC
TRBJ2-1,-,TRBD2,TRBV7-6,CASSPPLAGGPRNEQFF,TGTGCCAGCAGCCCACCATTAGCGGGAGGGCCTAGGAATGAGCAGTTCTTC
TRBJ2-5,-,-,TRBV11-2,CASSLRGGVFQETQYF,TGTGCCAGCAGTCTAAGAGGGGGAGTCTTTCAAGAGACCCAGTACTTC
TRBJ2-1,-,TRBD2,TRBV27,CASSPSSGRENEQFF,TGTGCCAGCAGTCCGTCTAGCGGGAGGGAGAATGAGCAGTTCTTC
TRBJ1-1,-,-,TRBV6-5,CAGRRASGTEAFF,TGTGCCGGCCGTCGCGCGTCTGGCACTGAAGCTTTCTTT
TRBJ2-1,-,-,TRBV5-4,CASSPGTNEQFF,TGTGCCAGCAGCCCTGGGACCAATGAGCAGTTCTTC
TRBJ2-3,once,-,TRBV10-3,CAISEGSDTQYF,TGTGCCATCAGTGAGGGGTCAGATACGCAGTATTTT
TRBJ2-1,few,-,TRBV7-3,CASSIGVGMDEQFF,TGTGCCAGCAGCATCGGAGTAGGGATGGATGAGCAGTTCTTC
TRBJ2-5,-,-,TRBV7-9,CASRTDRLQETQYF,TGTGCCAGCAGAACCGACAGGCTACAAGAGACCCAGTACTTC
TRBJ2-1,-,-,TRBV5-6,CASSFGGDEQFF,TGTGCCAGCAGCTTCGGGGGTGATGAGCAGTTCTTC
TRBJ1-1,-,-,TRBV19,CASRTGDVPNTEAFF,TGTGCCAGTAGAACAGGTGATGTTCCGAACACTGAAGCTTTCTTT
TRBJ1-2,once,-,TRBV7-9,CASSWDSANYGYTF,TGTGCCAGCAGCTGGGACTCGGCTAACTATGGCTACACCTTC
TRBJ2-7,-,-,TRBV6-1,CASTAGPGAYYEQYF,TGTGCCAGCACTGCGGGACCGGGAGCATACTACGAGCAGTACTTC
TRBJ2-1,-,-,TRBV19,CASSMGSYNEQFF,TGTGCCAGTAGTATGGGCAGCTACAATGAGCAGTTCTTC
TRBJ2-2,-,-,TRBV6-6,CASSYGGNTGELFF,TGTGCCAGCAGTTACGGCGGGAACACCGGGGAGCTGTTTTTT
TRBJ1-5,-,TRBD1,TRBV6-5,CASSYGDRGQPQHF,TGTGCCAGCAGTTACGGGGACAGGGGACAGCCCCAGCATTTT
TRBJ2-5,-,-,TRBV5-1,CASSFTYQETQYF,TGCGCCAGCAGCTTTACATACCAAGAGACCCAGTACTTC
TRBJ1-2,-,-,TRBV27,CASSFRTGSNYGYTF,TGTGCCAGCAGTTTCAGGACGGGGAGCAACTATGGCTACACCTTC
TRBJ2-2,-,-,TRBV5-1,CASSPGQNTGELFF,TGCGCCAGCAGCCCGGGACAGAACACCGGGGAGCTGTTTTTT
TRBJ1-2,-,-,TRBV7-9,CASSLKNTAGYTF,TGTGCCAGCAGCCTCAAAAACACGGCTGGCTACACCTTC
TRBJ2-3,-,TRBD1,TRBV19,CASSDRDVRTDTQYF,TGTGCCAGTAGCGACAGGGATGTCCGCACAGATACGCAGTATTTT
TRBJ2-7,-,TRBD2,TRBV5-8,CASSLDRGTSGNYEQYF,TGTGCCAGCAGCTTGGACAGAGGGACTAGCGGGAACTACGAGCAGTACTTC
TRBJ2-3,once,TRBD1,TRBV5-1,CASSDYRTGSDTQYF,TGCGCCAGCAGCGATTATAGGACAGGGTCCGATACGCAGTATTTT
TRBJ2-7,-,TRBD1,TRBV18,CASSPPTEDRAPYEQYF,TGTGCCAGCTCACCACCGACGGAGGACAGGGCCCCCTACGAGCAGTACTTC
TRBJ2-2,-,-,TRBV7-9,CASSLFRDTGELFF,TGTGCCAGCAGCTTGTTTAGGGACACCGGGGAGCTGTTTTTT